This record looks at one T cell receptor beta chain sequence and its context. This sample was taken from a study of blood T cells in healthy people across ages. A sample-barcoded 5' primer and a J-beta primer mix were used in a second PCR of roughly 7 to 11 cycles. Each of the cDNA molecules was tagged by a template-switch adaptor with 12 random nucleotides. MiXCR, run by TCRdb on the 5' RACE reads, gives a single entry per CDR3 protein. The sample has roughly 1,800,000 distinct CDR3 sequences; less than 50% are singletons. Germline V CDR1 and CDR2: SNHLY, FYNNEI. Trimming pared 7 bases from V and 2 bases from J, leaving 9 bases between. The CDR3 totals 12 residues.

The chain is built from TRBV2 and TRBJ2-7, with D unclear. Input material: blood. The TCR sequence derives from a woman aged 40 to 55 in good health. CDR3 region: CASMVRTYEQYF. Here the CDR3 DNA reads TGTGCCAGCATGGTCAGAACCTACGAGCAGTACTTC.